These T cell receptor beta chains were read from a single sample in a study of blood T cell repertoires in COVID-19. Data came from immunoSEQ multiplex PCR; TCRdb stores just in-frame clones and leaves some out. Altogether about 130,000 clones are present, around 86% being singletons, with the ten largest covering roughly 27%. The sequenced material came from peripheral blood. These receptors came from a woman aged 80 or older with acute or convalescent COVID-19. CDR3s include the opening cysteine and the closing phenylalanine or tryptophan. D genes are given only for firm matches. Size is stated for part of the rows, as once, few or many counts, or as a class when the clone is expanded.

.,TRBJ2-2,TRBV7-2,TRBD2,TGTGCCAGCAGCGGACTAGCGGGGACCGGGGAGCTGTTTTTT,CASSGLAGTGELFF
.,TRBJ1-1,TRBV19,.,TGTGCCAGTAGTGCTAGCCGGGGGAGTAACACTGAAGCTTTCTTT,CASSASRGSNTEAFF
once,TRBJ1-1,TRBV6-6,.,TGTGCCAGCAGTTACGGGAGGGGCGCGGTCGCTGAAGCTTTCTTT,CASSYGRGAVAEAFF
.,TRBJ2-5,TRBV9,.,TGTGCCAGCAGCGTAGAGTTTCGAGGGACCCAGTACTTC,CASSVEFRGTQYF
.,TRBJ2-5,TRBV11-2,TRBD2,TGTGCCAGCAGCTTGGGACTAGTGGGCGAGACCCAGTACTTC,CASSLGLVGETQYF
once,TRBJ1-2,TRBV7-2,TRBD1,TGTGCCAGCAGCGCTGCGCAGGGGGAATTTGGCTACACCTTC,CASSAAQGEFGYTF
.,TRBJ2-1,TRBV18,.,TGTGCCAGCTCACCAAGTAGCGGGACAGGGTCCAATGAGCAGTTCTTC,CASSPSSGTGSNEQFF
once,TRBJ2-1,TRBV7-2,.,TGTGCCAGCAGCAGGGACTTTAGCTCCTACAATGAGCAGTTCTTC,CASSRDFSSYNEQFF
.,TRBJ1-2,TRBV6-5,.,TGTGCCAGCTTGAGGGAGTATAACTATGGCTACACCTTC,CASLREYNYGYTF
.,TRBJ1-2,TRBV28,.,TGTGCCAGCAGTTCAGTCAGGCTAAACTATGGCTACACCTTC,CASSSVRLNYGYTF
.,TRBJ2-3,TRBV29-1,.,TGCAGCGTTGGGACAGGCACAGATACGCAGTATTTT,CSVGTGTDTQYF